This paragraph reports one T cell receptor (beta chain). Germline CDR1 reads SGHDT; CDR2 reads YYEEEE. The CDR3 totals 12 residues. V was clipped by 3 bases and J by 6 bases, with 10 bases between them. This entry is derived from a study of T cell repertoires in cytomegalovirus infection. TCRdb ran MiXCR on the reads and lists one entry per CDR3 protein. The profile shows about 240,000 distinct CDR3 sequences, 5% to 8.5% of them singletons. This receptor was identified in a human donor in good health (CMV status not recorded). Some clones in this sample may be carry-over from other donors' samples. This chain joins TRBV5-6 and TRBJ2-7, with D uncertain. The sequencing sample was made of PBMCs. The CDR3 is CASSYNYGEQYF. The CDR3 DNA follows: TGTGCCAGCAGCTACAACTACGGCGAGCAGTACTTC.